The source of this T cell receptor beta chain is a study of CD8+CD57+ T cells in acquired aplastic anemia. Across the whole study: Quantities of DNA derived from sorted CD4+ and CD8+ cells averaged 3.2 ug. Overall study results and limits: Any difference that existed in CD8+ Simpson's diversity between patients and controls was not significant. Some 31 shared CD8+ CDR3s appeared highly expressed within patients' immunodominant clones.

Note on this clonotype: Its antigen is still unknown.

CDR1 is DFQATT and CDR2 is SNEGSKA in the germline V gene (reference sequence). V lost 1 base, J lost 10 bases, and 8 bases lay in between. The CDR3 loop spans 11 amino acids. Genomic DNA was employed as the template in profiling TCR beta VDJ and CDR3. From the reads, TCRdb called clonotypes with MiXCR, one entry per CDR3 protein. The data hold approximately 270,000 distinct CDR3 sequences, with about 56% observed a single time. Sequenced: sorted CD4+, CD8+, or CD8+CD57+ T cells (not recorded which) from PBMCs. V and J are TRBV20-1 and TRBJ2-1; possibly TRBD1 or TRBD2 for D (5 bases each). This TCR derives from a human donor with severe aplastic anemia or a healthy control (not recorded which). The CDR3 DNA reads as TGCAGTGCTAGAGCGGGGCTGGAGCAGTTCTTC. It codes for CSARAGLEQFF.